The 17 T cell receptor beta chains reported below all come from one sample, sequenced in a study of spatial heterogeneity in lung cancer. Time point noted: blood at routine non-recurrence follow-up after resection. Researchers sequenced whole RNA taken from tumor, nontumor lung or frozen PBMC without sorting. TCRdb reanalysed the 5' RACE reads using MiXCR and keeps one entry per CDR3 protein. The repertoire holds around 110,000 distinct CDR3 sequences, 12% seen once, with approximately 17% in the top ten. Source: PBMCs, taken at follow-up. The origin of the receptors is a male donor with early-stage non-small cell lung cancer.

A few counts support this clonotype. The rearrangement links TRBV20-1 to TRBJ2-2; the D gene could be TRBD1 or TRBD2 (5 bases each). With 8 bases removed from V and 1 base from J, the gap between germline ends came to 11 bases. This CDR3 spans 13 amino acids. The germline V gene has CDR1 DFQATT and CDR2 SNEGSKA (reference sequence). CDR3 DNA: TGCAGTACTACGGGACGGAACACCGGGGAGCTGTTTTTT. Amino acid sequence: CSTTGRNTGELFF.

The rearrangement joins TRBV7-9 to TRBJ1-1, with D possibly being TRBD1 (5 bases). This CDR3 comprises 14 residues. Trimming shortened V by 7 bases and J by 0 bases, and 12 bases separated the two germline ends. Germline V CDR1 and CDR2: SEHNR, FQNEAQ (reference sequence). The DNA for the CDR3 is TGTGCCAGCAATACCGGGACCTTGAACACTGAAGCTTTCTTT. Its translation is CASNTGTLNTEAFF.

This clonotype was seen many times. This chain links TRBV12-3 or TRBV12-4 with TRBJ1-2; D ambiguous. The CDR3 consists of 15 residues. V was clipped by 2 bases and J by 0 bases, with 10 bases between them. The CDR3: CASSLQERANYGYTF. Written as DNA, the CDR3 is TGTGCCAGCAGTTTACAGGAGAGAGCTAACTATGGCTACACCTTC.

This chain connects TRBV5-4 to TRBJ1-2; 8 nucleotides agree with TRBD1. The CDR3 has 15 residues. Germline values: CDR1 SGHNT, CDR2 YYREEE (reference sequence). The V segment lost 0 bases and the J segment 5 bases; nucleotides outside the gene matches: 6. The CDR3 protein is CASSLVDRGQYGYTF. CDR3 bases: TGTGCCAGCAGCTTGGTCGACAGGGGACAGTATGGCTACACCTTC.

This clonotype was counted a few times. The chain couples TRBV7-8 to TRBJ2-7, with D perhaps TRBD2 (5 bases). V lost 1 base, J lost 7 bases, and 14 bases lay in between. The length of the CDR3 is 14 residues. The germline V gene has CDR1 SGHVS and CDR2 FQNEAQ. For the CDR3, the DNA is TGTGCCAGCAGCTTAGGAGGCGGGTTGAAGGAGCAGTACTTC. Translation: CASSLGGGLKEQYF. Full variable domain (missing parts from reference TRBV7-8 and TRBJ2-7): GAGVSQSPRYKVAKRGQDVALRCDPISGHVSLFWYQQALGQGPEFLTYFQNEAQLDKSGLPSDRFFAERPEGSVSTLKIQRTQQEDSAVYLCASSLGGGLKEQYFGPGTRLTVT.

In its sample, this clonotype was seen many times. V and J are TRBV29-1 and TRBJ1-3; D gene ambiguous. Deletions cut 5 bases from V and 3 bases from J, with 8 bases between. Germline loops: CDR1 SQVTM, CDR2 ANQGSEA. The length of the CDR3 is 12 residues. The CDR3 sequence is CSVSWGGNTIYF. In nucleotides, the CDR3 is TGCAGCGTTTCATGGGGTGGAAACACCATATATTTT.

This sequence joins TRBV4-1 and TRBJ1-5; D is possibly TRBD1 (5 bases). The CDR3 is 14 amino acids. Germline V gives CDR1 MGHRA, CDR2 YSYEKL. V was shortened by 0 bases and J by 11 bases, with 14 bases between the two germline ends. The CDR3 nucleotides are TGCGCCAGCAGCCAAGATCCGGGGGGTCCAACCCAGCATTTT. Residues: CASSQDPGGPTQHF.

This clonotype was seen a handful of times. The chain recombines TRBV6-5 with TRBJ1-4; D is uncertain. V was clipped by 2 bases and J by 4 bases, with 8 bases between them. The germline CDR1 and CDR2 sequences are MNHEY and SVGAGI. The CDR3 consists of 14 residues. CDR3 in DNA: TGTGCCAGCAGTTACGGGCCCTTTAATGAAAAACTGTTTTTT. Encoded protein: CASSYGPFNEKLFF.

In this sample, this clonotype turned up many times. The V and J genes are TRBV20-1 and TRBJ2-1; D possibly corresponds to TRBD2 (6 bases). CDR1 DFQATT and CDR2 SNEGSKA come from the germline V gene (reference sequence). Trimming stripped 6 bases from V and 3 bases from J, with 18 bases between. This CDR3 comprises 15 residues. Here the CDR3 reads CSAPGGLSGYNEQFF. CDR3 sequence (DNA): TGCAGTGCCCCCGGCGGACTATCCGGCTACAATGAGCAGTTCTTC.

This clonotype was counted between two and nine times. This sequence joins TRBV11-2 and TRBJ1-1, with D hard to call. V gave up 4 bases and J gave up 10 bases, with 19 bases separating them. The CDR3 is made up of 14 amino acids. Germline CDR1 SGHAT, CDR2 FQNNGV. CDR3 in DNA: TGTGCCAGCAGCTCGATGGACGGCGTCCCGACAGCTTTCTTT. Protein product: CASSSMDGVPTAFF.

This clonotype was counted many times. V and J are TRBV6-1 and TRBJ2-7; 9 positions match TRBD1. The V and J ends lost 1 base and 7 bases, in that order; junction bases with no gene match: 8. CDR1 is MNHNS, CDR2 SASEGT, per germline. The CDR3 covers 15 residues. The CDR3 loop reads CASSEERTGVGEQYF. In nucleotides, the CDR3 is TGTGCCAGCAGTGAAGAGCGGACAGGGGTCGGGGAGCAGTACTTC.

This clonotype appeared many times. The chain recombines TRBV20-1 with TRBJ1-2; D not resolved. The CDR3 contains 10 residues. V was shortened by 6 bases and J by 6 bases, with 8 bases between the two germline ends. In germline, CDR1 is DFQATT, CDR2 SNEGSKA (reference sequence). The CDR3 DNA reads TGCAGTGCATTGGGTCATGGCTACACCTTC. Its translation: CSALGHGYTF.

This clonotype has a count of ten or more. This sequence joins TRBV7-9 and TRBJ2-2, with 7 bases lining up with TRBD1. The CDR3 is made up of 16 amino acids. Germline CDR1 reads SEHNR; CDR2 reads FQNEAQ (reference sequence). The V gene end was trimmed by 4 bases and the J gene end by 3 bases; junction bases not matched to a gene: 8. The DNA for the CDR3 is TGTGCCAGCAGCTCAAGACAGGGCCGAGACACCGGGGAGCTGTTTTTT. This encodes CASSSRQGRDTGELFF.

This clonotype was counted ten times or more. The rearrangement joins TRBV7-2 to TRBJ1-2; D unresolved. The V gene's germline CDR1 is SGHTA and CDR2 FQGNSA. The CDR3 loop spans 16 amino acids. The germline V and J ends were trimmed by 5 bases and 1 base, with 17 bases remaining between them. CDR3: CASSRESFLLNYGYTF. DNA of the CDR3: TGTGCCAGCAGCCGAGAGTCCTTTTTACTTAACTATGGCTACACCTTC. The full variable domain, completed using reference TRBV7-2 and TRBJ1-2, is GAGVSQSPSNKVTEKGKDVELRCDPISGHTALYWYRQSLGQGLEFLIYFQGNSAPDKSGLPSDRFSAERTGGSVSTLTIQRTQQEDSAVYLCASSRESFLLNYGYTFGSGTRLTVV.

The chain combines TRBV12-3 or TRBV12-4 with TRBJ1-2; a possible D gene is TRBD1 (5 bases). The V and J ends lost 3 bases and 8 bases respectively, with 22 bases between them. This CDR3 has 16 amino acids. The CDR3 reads CASSFRRTSLSRGYTF. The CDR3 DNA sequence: TGTGCCAGCAGTTTCCGTCGGACATCGTTGAGTCGCGGCTACACCTTC.

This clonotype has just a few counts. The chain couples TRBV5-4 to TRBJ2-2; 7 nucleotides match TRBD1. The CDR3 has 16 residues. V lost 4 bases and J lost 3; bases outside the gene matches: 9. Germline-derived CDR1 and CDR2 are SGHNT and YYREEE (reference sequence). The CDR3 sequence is CASSGRGTDYTGELFF. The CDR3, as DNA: TGTGCCAGCAGCGGTCGAGGGACAGACTACACCGGGGAGCTGTTTTTT.

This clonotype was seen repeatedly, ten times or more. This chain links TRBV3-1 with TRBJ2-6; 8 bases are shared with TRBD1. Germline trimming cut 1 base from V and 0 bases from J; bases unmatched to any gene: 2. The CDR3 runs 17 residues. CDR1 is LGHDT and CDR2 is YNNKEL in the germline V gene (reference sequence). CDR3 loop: CASSQGTGNSGANVLTF. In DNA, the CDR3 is TGTGCCAGCAGCCAAGGGACAGGGAACTCTGGGGCCAACGTCCTGACTTTC.